These 26 T cell receptor beta chains were sequenced from one sample in a study of T cells after yellow fever vaccination (dated by TCRdb to between 2018 and 2020). The treatment or condition label on this specimen signifies: live attenuated yellow fever vaccine strain. Library preparation employed 5' RACE. The sequencer listed for this sample is Illumina HiSeq 2500. TCRdb handled the public reads itself, with Q25 trimming in fastp and clone calling in MiXCR, and kept productive beta chains. Each entry is one CDR3 protein sequence, shown with its most common DNA and genes. In this sample the table shows 230,000 or so distinct CDR3 sequences, over 6.5% of which occur a single time. 1% to 1.2% of the sample rests with the top ten. The specimen comprised CD4+ T cells sorted from PBMCs, sampled on the day of the yellow fever booster vaccination. The receptors were gathered from a man aged 25 to 40 who received the YFV17D yellow fever vaccine.

This clonotype has just a few counts. The rearrangement links TRBV18 to TRBJ1-5; weak D call: TRBD1 (6 bases). Looked up from germline, CDR1 is KGHSH and CDR2 is LQKENI. V dropped 0 bases and J dropped 0 bases, with 12 bases sitting between them. This CDR3 is 17 amino acids long. The CDR3 reads CASSPPLSGVSNQPQHF. In DNA, the CDR3 is TGTGCCAGCTCACCACCGTTGTCAGGGGTTAGCAATCAGCCCCAGCATTTT.

The rearrangement uses TRBV27 and TRBJ2-2; D is undetermined. The CDR3 consists of 13 residues. Germline CDR1 is MNHEY and CDR2 is SMNVEV (reference sequence). V dropped 6 bases and J dropped 6 bases, with 11 bases sitting between them. For the CDR3, the DNA is TGTGCCAGCAGCCCGGAAATCGCCGGGGAGCTGTTTTTT. Translating it yields CASSPEIAGELFF.

The gene calls are TRBV19 and TRBJ2-1, with a possible D match to TRBD1 (7 bases). This CDR3 comprises 11 residues. CDR1 and CDR2 from the germline V gene are LNHDA and SQIVND (reference sequence). The V end lost 10 bases, the J end lost 6 bases, and 10 bases lay between the germline ends. The CDR3 region is CAIQGGNEQFF. The DNA for the CDR3 is TGTGCCATCCAGGGGGGCAATGAGCAGTTCTTC. The complete variable domain, with remaining parts taken from reference TRBV19 and TRBJ2-1, reads DGGITQSPKYLFRKEGQNVTLSCEQNLNHDAMYWYRQDPGQGLRLIYYSQIVNDFQKGDIAEGYSVSREKKESFPLTVTSAQKNPTAFYLCAIQGGNEQFFGPGTRLTVL.

A few counts support this clonotype. This sequence joins TRBV20-1 and TRBJ2-5; possible D gene TRBD2, 6 bases. CDR3 length equals 12 residues. Germline lookup yields CDR1 DFQATT and CDR2 SNEGSKA (reference sequence). Between the trimmed V and J ends, which lost 3 bases and 5 bases, there was a span of 10 bases. The CDR3 is CSARSGAETQYF. As DNA, the CDR3 is TGCAGTGCTAGGTCGGGAGCGGAGACCCAGTACTTC.

The J gene is TRBJ1-1, the V gene TRBV27; D gene uncertain. This CDR3 is built from 17 residues. From germline, CDR1 is MNHEY and CDR2 SMNVEV (reference sequence). V was trimmed by 2 bases and J by 0 bases, leaving 16 bases between them. The CDR3 sequence: CASSLAPLRYMNTEAFF. The CDR3, as DNA: TGTGCCAGCAGTTTAGCCCCACTCCGTTACATGAACACTGAAGCTTTCTTT.

The sample holds a few counts of this clonotype. The V call is TRBV19, the J call TRBJ2-3; 7 bases map to TRBD2. Germline CDR1 is LNHDA and CDR2 is SQIVND (reference sequence). The CDR3 spans 18 residues. V shed 5 bases and J 0 bases; nucleotides not matched to a gene: 14. For the CDR3, the DNA is TGTGCCAGTAGTCCGAGGGCTAGCGGCAGCACAAGCACAGATACGCAGTATTTT. The encoded protein is CASSPRASGSTSTDTQYF.

The rearrangement joins TRBV5-1 to TRBJ2-5; D may correspond to TRBD1 or TRBD2 (5 bases each). Germline assignment: CDR1 SGHRS and CDR2 YFSETQ. Trimming took off 0 bases at V and 2 bases at J, with 11 bases between the two ends. The length of the CDR3 is 15 residues. CDR3 DNA sequence: TGCGCCAGCAGCTTGGTAACGGGGCCACAAGAGACCCAGTACTTC. This gives the protein CASSLVTGPQETQYF. Complete variable domain (other parts from reference TRBV5-1 and TRBJ2-5): KAGVTQTPRYLIKTRGQQVTLSCSPISGHRSVSWYQQTPGQGLQFLFEYFSETQRNKGNFPGRFSGRQFSNSRSEMNVSTLELGDSALYLCASSLVTGPQETQYFGPGTRLLVL.

A few counts support this clonotype. This chain links TRBV29-1 with TRBJ2-7; tentatively, D is TRBD2 (5 bases). The CDR3 contains 14 residues. The germline CDR1 and CDR2 sequences are SQVTM and ANQGSEA. Trimming cost V 6 bases and J 4 bases, with 19 bases left between them. CDR3 sequence (DNA): TGCAGCGTCCGGGGATGGAGGTCCGGTTACGAGCAGTACTTC. Protein product: CSVRGWRSGYEQYF.

The chain joins TRBV11-3 to TRBJ2-7, with D maybe TRBD1 (6 bases). CDR3 length: 16 residues. V was pared by 2 bases and J by 3 bases, with 17 bases between. The germline V gene encodes CDR1 SGHNT and CDR2 YENEEA. CDR3 coding DNA: TGTGCCAGCAGCTTATCGGGGCAACAGGGTTTCTACGAGCAGTACTTC. Translated, it gives CASSLSGQQGFYEQYF.

There are many counts of this clonotype. CDR3 sequence: CASSLIAGLTGELFF. Written as DNA, the CDR3 is TGTGCCAGCAGCCTTATTGCGGGACTTACCGGGGAGCTGTTTTTT. The rearrangement joins TRBV5-4 to TRBJ2-2; possibly TRBD2 for D (6 bases). With 4 bases removed from V and 5 bases from J, the gap between germline ends came to 15 bases. CDR1 SGHNT and CDR2 YYREEE come from the germline V gene (reference sequence). There are 15 residues in the CDR3.

CDR3 nucleotides: TGTGCCAGCACCACGGCGGGGTCTACTGAAGCTTTCTTT. Translating gives CASTTAGSTEAFF. The chain carries TRBV27 and TRBJ1-1; no clear D. Trimming stripped 7 bases from V and 5 bases from J, with 14 bases between. Germline lookup yields CDR1 MNHEY and CDR2 SMNVEV (reference sequence). This CDR3 has 13 amino acids.

The sample holds many counts of this clonotype. The chain recombines TRBV12-3 or TRBV12-4 with TRBJ2-7; TRBD2 aligns across 10 bases. The CDR3 contains 14 residues. Trimming took 3 bases from V and 7 from J; bases not matched to a gene: 6. The chain's CDR3 is CASSFLAGAGEQYF. The DNA of the CDR3 is TGTGCCAGCAGTTTCCTAGCGGGAGCGGGGGAGCAGTACTTC.

Many counts were recorded for this clonotype. This sequence joins TRBV24-1 and TRBJ2-4, with 14 bases aligning to TRBD2. Germline trimming cut 7 bases from V and 3 bases from J; bases unmatched to any gene: 10. This CDR3 region has 18 residues. Per the germline V gene, CDR1 is KGHDR and CDR2 is SFDVKD. CDR3 sequence (DNA): TGTGCCACCAGGCCGGGACTAGCGGGAGCTTTAGGCAAAAACATTCAGTACTTC. Its protein product is CATRPGLAGALGKNIQYF.

The V call is TRBV7-9, the J call TRBJ2-6; D is uncertain. V lost 8 bases and J 2 bases, leaving 16 bases between the germline ends. The CDR3 is 16 residues long. Germline-derived CDR1 and CDR2 are SEHNR and FQNEAQ (reference sequence). The CDR3 protein is CASDQYQTTGANVLTF. The CDR3 DNA reads as TGTGCCAGCGACCAATACCAAACCACTGGGGCCAACGTCCTGACTTTC.

This clonotype was detected ten times or more. The chain is built from TRBV7-2 and TRBJ2-5; D remains unclear. CDR3 size: 11 residues. CDR1 is SGHTA, CDR2 FQGNSA, per germline. Trimming pared 4 bases from V and 5 bases from J, leaving 5 bases between. CDR3 loop: CASSSLETQYF. In nucleotides, the CDR3 is TGTGCCAGCAGCTCGCTGGAGACCCAGTACTTC.

This clonotype occurred a few times. V gene TRBV29-1 combines with J gene TRBJ2-1, with 7 bases aligning to TRBD2. V gave up 4 bases and J gave up 1 base; unmatched junction bases: 7. The CDR3 length is 15 residues. Per germline, CDR1 SQVTM and CDR2 ANQGSEA. DNA of the CDR3: TGCAGCGTTGCGGGGGGAGATAATTCCTACAATGAGCAGTTCTTC. Translating it yields CSVAGGDNSYNEQFF.

This clonotype appeared a few times. This chain connects TRBV9 to TRBJ2-3, with a weak D call TRBD1 (7 bases). V dropped 6 bases and J dropped 1 base, with 21 bases sitting between them. This CDR3 comprises 17 residues. The germline gives CDR1 SGDLS, CDR2 YYNGEE. CDR3 sequence: CASNHPRGARRTDTQYF. The CDR3 DNA reads as TGTGCCAGCAACCACCCCAGGGGGGCAAGACGCACAGATACGCAGTATTTT.

The chain is built from TRBV11-1 and TRBJ2-5; D is possibly TRBD2 (5 bases). In germline, CDR1 is SGHAT, CDR2 FQDESV (reference sequence). The CDR3 consists of 19 residues. Deletions cut 5 bases from V and 2 bases from J, with 27 bases between. CDR3 DNA sequence: TGTGCCAGCAGCCAACCCTCTTACTCGCTAGCAGTTATTCAAGAGACCCAGTACTTC. Residues: CASSQPSYSLAVIQETQYF.

This clonotype was recorded a few times. The V gene is TRBV10-3, the J gene TRBJ2-3, with 10 bases fitting TRBD2. CDR3 size: 15 residues. With V trimmed by 10 bases and J by 6 bases, 13 bases remained unmatched. Looked up from germline, CDR1 is ENHRY and CDR2 is SYGVKD. This CDR3 is CATEGGTSASDTQYF. The CDR3 bases are TGTGCCACAGAGGGGGGGACTAGCGCATCCGATACGCAGTATTTT.

This clonotype has more than one count but fewer than ten. The J gene is TRBJ2-3, the V gene TRBV30; unclear D gene. The CDR3 runs to 11 residues. The V and J ends lost 5 bases and 5 bases respectively, with 8 bases between them. Germline CDR1 and CDR2: GTSNPN and SVGIG (reference sequence). The CDR3 nucleotides are TGTGCCTGGTCTAAGGGAGATACGCAGTATTTT. Translating gives CAWSKGDTQYF. Full variable domain (rest looked up from reference TRBV30 and TRBJ2-3): SQTIHQWPATLVQPVGSPLSLECTVEGTSNPNLYWYRQAAGRGLQLLFYSVGIGQISSEVPQNLSASRPQDRQFILSSKKLLLSDSGFYLCAWSKGDTQYFGPGTRLTVL.

This rearrangement joins TRBV5-1 to TRBJ2-1; 13 bases agree with TRBD2. The CDR3 extends over 17 amino acids. J gave up 0 bases and V 4 bases, and 4 bases lay outside the gene matches. Germline V gives CDR1 SGHRS, CDR2 YFSETQ. The CDR3 here is CASSGTSGMSSYNEQFF. The CDR3, as DNA: TGCGCCAGCAGCGGGACTAGCGGGATGAGCTCCTACAATGAGCAGTTCTTC.

This clonotype came up a few times. This chain links TRBV4-3 with TRBJ2-3, with 7 bases identical to TRBD2. The CDR3 runs to 19 residues. Trimming cost V 0 bases and J 5 bases; bases outside gene matches: 17. CDR1 LGHNA and CDR2 YSLEER come from the germline V gene. CDR3 loop: CASSQDPFGREMGGDTQYF. In DNA, the CDR3 is TGCGCCAGCAGCCAAGATCCCTTCGGGCGGGAGATGGGCGGAGATACGCAGTATTTT.

This clonotype was counted ten times or more. The CDR3 DNA sequence: TGTGCCAGCAGTTCACTAGCCAATGAGCAGTTCTTC. Its translation is CASSSLANEQFF. The chain couples TRBV6-5 to TRBJ2-1; possible D gene TRBD2, 6 bases. The CDR3 is made up of 12 amino acids. CDR1 MNHEY and CDR2 SVGAGI come from the germline V gene. V gave up 4 bases and J gave up 6 bases, with 7 bases separating them.

This clonotype came up a few times. The V call is TRBV10-2, the J call TRBJ2-1; D may be TRBD2 (5 bases). The CDR3 sequence is 14 residues long. Germline lookup yields CDR1 WSHSY and CDR2 SAAADI. Trimming removed 4 bases at V and 1 base at J, with 8 bases between. As DNA, the CDR3 is TGCGCCAGCAGTGTTTCGGGATCCTACAATGAGCAGTTCTTC. Translation: CASSVSGSYNEQFF.

The V call is TRBV30, the J call TRBJ2-2; no clear D. CDR3 length: 14 amino acids. Germline V CDR1 and CDR2: GTSNPN, SVGIG (reference sequence). Between the trimmed V and J ends, which lost 0 bases and 2 bases, there was a span of 7 bases. CDR3: CAWSVLSNTGELFF. In DNA, the CDR3 is TGTGCCTGGAGTGTACTGTCAAACACCGGGGAGCTGTTTTTT.

This chain uses TRBV5-1 with TRBJ1-2; TRBD1 agrees at 8 bases. The V gene end was trimmed by 0 bases and the J gene end by 6 bases; junction bases not matched to a gene: 4. The CDR3 runs 14 residues. In germline, CDR1 is SGHRS, CDR2 YFSETQ. The CDR3, as DNA: TGCGCCAGCAGCTTGGCCCAGGGGGCGGATGGCTACACCTTC. This encodes CASSLAQGADGYTF.